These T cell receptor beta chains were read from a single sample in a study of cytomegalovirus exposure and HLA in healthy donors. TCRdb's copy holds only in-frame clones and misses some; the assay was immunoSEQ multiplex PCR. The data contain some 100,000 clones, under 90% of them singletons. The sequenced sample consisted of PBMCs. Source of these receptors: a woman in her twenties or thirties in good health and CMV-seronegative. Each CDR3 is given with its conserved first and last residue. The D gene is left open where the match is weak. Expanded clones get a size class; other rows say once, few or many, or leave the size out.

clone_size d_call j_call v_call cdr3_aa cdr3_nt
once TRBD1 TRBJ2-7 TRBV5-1 CASSWTGGNSYEQYF TGCGCCAGCAGCTGGACAGGGGGTAACTCCTACGAGCAGTACTTC
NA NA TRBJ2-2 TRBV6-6 CASSYSSEITGELFF TGTGCCAGCAGTTACTCGTCTGAGATCACCGGGGAGCTGTTTTTT
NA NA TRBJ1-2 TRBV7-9 CASSLGTANYGYTF TGTGCCAGCAGCTTAGGGACAGCCAACTATGGCTACACCTTC
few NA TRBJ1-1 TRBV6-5 CAIREVMNTEAFF TGTGCCATCCGGGAGGTTATGAACACTGAAGCTTTCTTT
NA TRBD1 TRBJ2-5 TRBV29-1 CSVETGDAETQYF TGCAGCGTTGAAACAGGGGACGCGGAGACCCAGTACTTC
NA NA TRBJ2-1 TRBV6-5 CASSSTRDEQFF TGTGCCAGCAGTTCGACTAGGGATGAGCAGTTCTTC
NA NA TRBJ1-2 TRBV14 CASSQGSGGHGYTF TGTGCCAGCAGCCAAGGATCGGGGGGCCACGGCTACACCTTC
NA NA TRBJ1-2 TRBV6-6 CASSPRVNYGYTF TGTGCCAGCAGTCCCAGGGTTAACTATGGCTACACCTTC
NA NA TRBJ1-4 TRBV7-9 CSSNAQGWGEKLFF TGTTCCAGCAACGCACAGGGCTGGGGGGAAAAACTGTTTTTT
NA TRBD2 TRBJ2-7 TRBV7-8 CASSREAYEQYF TGTGCCAGCAGCCGGGAGGCCTACGAGCAGTACTTC
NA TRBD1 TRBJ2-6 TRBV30 CAWSVVPGQAGSGANVLTF TGTGCCTGGAGTGTGGTGCCGGGACAGGCCGGCTCTGGGGCCAACGTCCTGACTTTC
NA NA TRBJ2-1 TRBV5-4 CASSSRDWGAEQFF TGTGCCAGCAGCTCCCGGGACTGGGGAGCCGAGCAGTTCTTC
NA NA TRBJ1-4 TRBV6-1 CASKGGGLGEKLFF TGTGCCAGCAAAGGGGGGGGCTTAGGTGAAAAACTGTTTTTT
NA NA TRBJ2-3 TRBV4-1 CASSQDRVSADTQYF TGCGCCAGCAGCCAAGATCGGGTAAGCGCAGATACGCAGTATTTT
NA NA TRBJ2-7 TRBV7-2 CASSLWGSGRRNEQYF TGTGCCAGCAGCTTATGGGGGTCGGGGAGGCGGAACGAGCAGTACTTC
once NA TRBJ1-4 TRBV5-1 CASSLGDSPTNEKLFF TGCGCCAGCAGCTTAGGAGACAGTCCAACTAATGAAAAACTGTTTTTT
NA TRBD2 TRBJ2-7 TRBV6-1 CASSEGLAGTYEQYF TGTGCCAGCAGTGAAGGACTAGCGGGGACCTACGAGCAGTACTTC